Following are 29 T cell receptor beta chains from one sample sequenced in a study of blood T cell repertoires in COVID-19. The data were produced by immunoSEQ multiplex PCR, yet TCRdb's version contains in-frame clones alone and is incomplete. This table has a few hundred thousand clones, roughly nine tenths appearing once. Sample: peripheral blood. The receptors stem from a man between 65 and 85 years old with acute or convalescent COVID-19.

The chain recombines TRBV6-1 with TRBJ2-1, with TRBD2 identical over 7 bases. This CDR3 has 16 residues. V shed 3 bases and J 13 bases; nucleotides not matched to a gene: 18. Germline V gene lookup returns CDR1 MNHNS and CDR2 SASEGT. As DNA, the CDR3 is TGTGCCAGCAGTGAGGGACCGGGACTAAAACAGCCTCGACAGTTCTTC. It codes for CASSEGPGLKQPRQFF.

This CDR3 is CASSAGGLAKNTGELFF. In DNA, the CDR3 is TGTGCCAGCAGCGCCGGGGGACTAGCGAAGAACACCGGGGAGCTGTTTTTT. The chain carries TRBV9 and TRBJ2-2; 10 bases are a match to TRBD2. V was pared by 3 bases and J by 1 base, with 6 bases of the junction left unmatched. The CDR3 is 17 residues long. CDR1 is SGDLS and CDR2 is YYNGEE in the germline V gene.

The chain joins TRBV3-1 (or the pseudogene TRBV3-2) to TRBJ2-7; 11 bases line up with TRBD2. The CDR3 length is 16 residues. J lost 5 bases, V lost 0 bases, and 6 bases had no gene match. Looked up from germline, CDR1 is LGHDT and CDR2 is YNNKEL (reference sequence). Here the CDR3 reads CASSQDLTSGTHEQYF. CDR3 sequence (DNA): TGTGCCAGCAGCCAAGATCTGACTAGCGGGACCCACGAGCAGTACTTC.

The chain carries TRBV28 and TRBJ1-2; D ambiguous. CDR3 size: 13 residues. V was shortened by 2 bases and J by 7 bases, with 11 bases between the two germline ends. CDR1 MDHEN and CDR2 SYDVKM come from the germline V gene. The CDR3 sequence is CASSLLAAGGYTF. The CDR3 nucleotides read TGTGCCAGCAGTTTACTGGCCGCAGGTGGCTACACCTTC.

The CDR3 DNA reads TGTGCCAGCAGCTTAGGTCGACTAGCGGGAGTCAATGAGCAGTTCTTC. Its protein product is CASSLGRLAGVNEQFF. This sequence joins TRBV11-2 and TRBJ2-1, with 12 bases fitting TRBD2. This CDR3 region has 16 residues. CDR1 and CDR2 (germline): SGHAT, FQNNGV. The V segment lost 1 base and the J segment 6 bases; nucleotides outside the gene matches: 4.

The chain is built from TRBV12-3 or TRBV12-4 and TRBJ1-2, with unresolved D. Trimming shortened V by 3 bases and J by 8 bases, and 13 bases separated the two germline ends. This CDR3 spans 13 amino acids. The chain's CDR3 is CASSLTTDGGYTF. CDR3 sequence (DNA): TGTGCCAGCAGTTTGACCACAGACGGCGGCTACACCTTC.

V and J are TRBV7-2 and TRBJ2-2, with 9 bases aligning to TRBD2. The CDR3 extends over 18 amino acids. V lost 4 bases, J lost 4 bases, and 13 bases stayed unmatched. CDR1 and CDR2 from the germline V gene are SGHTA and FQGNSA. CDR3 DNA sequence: TGTGCCAGCAGCTATGGGTCGAGTAGCGGGAGAATCACCGGGGAGCTGTTTTTT. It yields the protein CASSYGSSSGRITGELFF.

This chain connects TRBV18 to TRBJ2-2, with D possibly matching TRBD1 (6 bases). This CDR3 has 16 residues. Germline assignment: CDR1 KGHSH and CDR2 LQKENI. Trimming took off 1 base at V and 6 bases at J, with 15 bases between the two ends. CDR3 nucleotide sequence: TGTGCCAGCTCACCACGACAGGTATACGAGGCCGGGGAGCTGTTTTTT. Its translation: CASSPRQVYEAGELFF.

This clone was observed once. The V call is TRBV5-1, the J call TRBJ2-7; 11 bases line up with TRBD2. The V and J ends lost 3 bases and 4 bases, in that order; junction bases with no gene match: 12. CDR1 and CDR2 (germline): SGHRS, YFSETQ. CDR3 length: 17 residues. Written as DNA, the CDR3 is TGCGCCAGCAGCTCCGCTAGCGGGAGGCTCACGGTTTACGAGCAGTACTTC. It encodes CASSSASGRLTVYEQYF.

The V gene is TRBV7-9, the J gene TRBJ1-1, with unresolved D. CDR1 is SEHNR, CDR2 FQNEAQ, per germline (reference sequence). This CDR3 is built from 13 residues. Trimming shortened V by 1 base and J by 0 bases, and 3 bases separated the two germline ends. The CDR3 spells CASSLDMNTEAFF. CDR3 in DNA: TGTGCCAGCAGCTTAGACATGAACACTGAAGCTTTCTTT.

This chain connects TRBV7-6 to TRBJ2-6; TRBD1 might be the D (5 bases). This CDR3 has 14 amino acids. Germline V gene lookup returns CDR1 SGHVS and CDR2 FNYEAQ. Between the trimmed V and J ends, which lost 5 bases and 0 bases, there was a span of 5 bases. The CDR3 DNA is TGTGCCAGCAGCACAGGCTCTGGGGCCAACGTCCTGACTTTC. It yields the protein CASSTGSGANVLTF.

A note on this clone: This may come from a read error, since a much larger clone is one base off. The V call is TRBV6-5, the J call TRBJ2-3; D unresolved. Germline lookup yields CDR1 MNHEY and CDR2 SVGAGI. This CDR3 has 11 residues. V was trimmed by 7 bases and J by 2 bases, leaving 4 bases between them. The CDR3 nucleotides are TGTGCCAGCACCCTCACAGATACGCAGTATTTT. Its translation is CASTLTDTQYF.

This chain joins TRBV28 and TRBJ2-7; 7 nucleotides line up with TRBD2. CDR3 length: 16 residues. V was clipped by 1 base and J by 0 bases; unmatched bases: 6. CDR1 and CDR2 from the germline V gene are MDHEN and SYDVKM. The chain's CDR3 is CASSLSTGTTSYEQYF. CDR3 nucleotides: TGTGCCAGCAGTTTATCTACCGGGACTACCTCCTACGAGCAGTACTTC.

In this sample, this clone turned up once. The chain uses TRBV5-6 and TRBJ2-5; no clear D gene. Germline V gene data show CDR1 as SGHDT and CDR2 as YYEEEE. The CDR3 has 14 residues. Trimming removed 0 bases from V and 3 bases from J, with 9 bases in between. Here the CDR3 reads CASSLGQNEETQYF. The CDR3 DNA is TGTGCCAGCAGCTTGGGGCAGAACGAAGAGACCCAGTACTTC.

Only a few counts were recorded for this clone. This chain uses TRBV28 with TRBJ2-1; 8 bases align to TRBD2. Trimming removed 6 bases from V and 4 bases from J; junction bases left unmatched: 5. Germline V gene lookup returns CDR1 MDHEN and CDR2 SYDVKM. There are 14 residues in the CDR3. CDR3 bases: TGTGCCAGCAGCCCCGGGAGGGCGTACAATGAGCAGTTCTTC. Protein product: CASSPGRAYNEQFF.

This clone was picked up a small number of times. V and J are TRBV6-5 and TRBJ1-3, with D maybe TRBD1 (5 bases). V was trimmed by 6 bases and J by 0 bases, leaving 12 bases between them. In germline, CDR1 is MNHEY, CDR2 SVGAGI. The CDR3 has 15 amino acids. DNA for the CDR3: TGTGCCAGCAGGGTGGGGCGTAACTCTGGAAACACCATATATTTT. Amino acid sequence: CASRVGRNSGNTIYF.

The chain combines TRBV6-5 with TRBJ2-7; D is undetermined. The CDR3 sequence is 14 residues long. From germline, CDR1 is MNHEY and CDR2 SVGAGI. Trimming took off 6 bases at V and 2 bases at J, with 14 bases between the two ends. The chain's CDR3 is CASSRLLETYEQYF. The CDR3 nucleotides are TGTGCCAGCAGCCGCCTCCTAGAGACCTACGAGCAGTACTTC.

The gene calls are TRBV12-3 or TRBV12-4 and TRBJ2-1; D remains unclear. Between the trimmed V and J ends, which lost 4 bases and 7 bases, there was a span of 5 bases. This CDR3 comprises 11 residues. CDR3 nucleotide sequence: TGTGCCAGCAGTTCCGGGAATGAGCAGTTCTTC. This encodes CASSSGNEQFF.

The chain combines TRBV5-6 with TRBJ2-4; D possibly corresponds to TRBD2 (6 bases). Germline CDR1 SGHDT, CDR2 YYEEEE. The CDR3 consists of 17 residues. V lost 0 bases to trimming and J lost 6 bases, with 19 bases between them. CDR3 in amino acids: CASSLEGGRQRSNIQYF. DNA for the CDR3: TGTGCCAGCAGCTTGGAAGGAGGGAGACAGAGATCAAACATTCAGTACTTC.

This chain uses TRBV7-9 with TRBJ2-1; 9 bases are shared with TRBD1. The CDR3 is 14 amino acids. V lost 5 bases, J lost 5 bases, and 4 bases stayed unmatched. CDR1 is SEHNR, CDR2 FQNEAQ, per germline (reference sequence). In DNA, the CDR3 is TGTGCCAGCAGCCCAGGGACAGGGAACAATGAGCAGTTCTTC. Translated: CASSPGTGNNEQFF.

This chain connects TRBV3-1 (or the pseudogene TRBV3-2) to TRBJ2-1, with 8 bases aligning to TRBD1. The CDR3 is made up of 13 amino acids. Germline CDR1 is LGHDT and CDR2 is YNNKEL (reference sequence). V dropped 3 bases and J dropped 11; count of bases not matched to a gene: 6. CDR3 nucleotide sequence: TGTGCCAGCAGCCAGAGGGACAGGACTAAGCAGTTCTTC. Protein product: CASSQRDRTKQFF.

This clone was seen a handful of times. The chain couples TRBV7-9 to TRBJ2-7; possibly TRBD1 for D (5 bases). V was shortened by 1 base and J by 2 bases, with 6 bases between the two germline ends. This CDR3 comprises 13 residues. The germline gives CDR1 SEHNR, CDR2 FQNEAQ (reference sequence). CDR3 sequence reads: CASSLGQPYEQYF. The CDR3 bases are TGTGCCAGCAGCTTAGGACAGCCCTACGAGCAGTACTTC.

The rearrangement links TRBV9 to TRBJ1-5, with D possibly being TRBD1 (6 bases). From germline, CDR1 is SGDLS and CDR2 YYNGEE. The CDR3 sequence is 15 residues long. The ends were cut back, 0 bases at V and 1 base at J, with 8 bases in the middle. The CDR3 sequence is CASSVGTESNQPQHF. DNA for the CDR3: TGTGCCAGCAGCGTAGGGACAGAAAGCAATCAGCCCCAGCATTTT.

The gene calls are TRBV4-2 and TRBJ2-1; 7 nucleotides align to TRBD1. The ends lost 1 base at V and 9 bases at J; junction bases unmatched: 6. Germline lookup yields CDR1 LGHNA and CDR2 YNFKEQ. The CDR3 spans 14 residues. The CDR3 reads CASSQGQGKGEQFF. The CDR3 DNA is TGTGCCAGCAGCCAAGGACAGGGAAAAGGTGAGCAGTTCTTC.

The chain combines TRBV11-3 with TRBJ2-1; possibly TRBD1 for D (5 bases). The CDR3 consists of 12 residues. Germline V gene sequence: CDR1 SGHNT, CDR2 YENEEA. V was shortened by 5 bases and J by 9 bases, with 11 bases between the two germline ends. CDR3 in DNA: TGTGCCAGCAGCCTCTTCCAGGGTGAGCAGTTCTTC. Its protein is CASSLFQGEQFF.

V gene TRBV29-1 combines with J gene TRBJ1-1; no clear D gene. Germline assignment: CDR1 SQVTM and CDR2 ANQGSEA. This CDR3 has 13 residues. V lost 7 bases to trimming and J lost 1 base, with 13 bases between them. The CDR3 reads CSGAVHANTEAFF. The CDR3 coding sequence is TGCAGCGGGGCCGTGCACGCGAACACTGAAGCTTTCTTT.

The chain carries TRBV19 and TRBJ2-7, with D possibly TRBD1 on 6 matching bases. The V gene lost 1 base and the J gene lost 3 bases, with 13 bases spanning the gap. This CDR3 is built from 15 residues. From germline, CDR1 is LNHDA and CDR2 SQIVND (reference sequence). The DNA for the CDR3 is TGTGCCAGTAGTATAGTTTGGGGGCAGAACTACGAGCAGTACTTC. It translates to CASSIVWGQNYEQYF.

CDR3 sequence (DNA): TGTGCCAGCAGTTTAGGTCAGGGGGCTGGCACTGAAGCTTTCTTT. Protein sequence: CASSLGQGAGTEAFF. The chain carries TRBV27 and TRBJ1-1; 8 nucleotides agree with TRBD1. Unmatched junction bases numbered 6, after V lost 2 bases and J lost 4 bases. CDR3 size: 15 residues. CDR1 MNHEY and CDR2 SMNVEV come from the germline V gene (reference sequence).

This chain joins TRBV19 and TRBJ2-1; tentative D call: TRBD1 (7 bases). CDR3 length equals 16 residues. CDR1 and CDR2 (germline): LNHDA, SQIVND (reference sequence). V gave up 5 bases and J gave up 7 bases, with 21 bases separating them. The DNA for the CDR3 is TGTGCCAGTAGTTCGAGACAGGGCGGGGTCGGGAATGAGCAGTTCTTC. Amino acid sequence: CASSSRQGGVGNEQFF.